The clone carrying this T cell receptor (beta chain) was detected only a few times. This specimen belongs to a study of T-cell memory formation after mild COVID-19. This CDR3 region has 15 residues. Per germline, CDR1 SEHNR and CDR2 FQNEAQ (reference sequence). Between the trimmed V and J ends, which lost 3 bases and 5 bases, there was a span of 16 bases. Each CDR3 protein gets one entry after TCRdb re-called the 5' RACE reads with MiXCR. The sample contains about 150,000 distinct CDR3 sequences, under 25% of which appear only once. This sequence originates from an adult woman who had mild COVID-19 (a few samples of this study predate the infection). Cell type and time point are not known. The rearrangement links TRBV7-9 to TRBJ1-1; D is ambiguous. Sequencing was carried out using PBMCs or a T cell subset sorted from them (not recorded which). CDR3 sequence reads: CASSFYPAIGTEAFF. In DNA form, the CDR3 reads TGTGCCAGCAGCTTTTATCCGGCCATTGGGACTGAAGCTTTCTTT.